The 4 T cell receptor beta chains below all came from one sample that was sequenced in a study of beta chain features in type 1 diabetes. What was sequenced were expressed TCRB transcripts, since all of the isolated RNA had been reverse transcribed. Method: immunoSEQ multiplex PCR; TCRdb's copy keeps in-frame clones and lacks some. This repertoire shows some 19,000 clones, about 50% found once; its top ten account for about 0.45%. Sequencing used stem cell memory CD4+ T cells from blood. The receptors were sampled from a man between 18 and 29 years old in good health.

The chain has TRBV7-3 and TRBJ2-1, with 7 bases fitting TRBD1. This CDR3 spans 15 amino acids. Germline values: CDR1 SGHTA, CDR2 FQGTGA. V shed 5 bases, J shed 3 bases, and the junction held 7 bases outside the gene matches. CDR3 in amino acids: CASSLTGSGYNEQFF. The CDR3, as DNA: TGTGCCAGCAGCCTGACAGGGTCTGGCTACAATGAGCAGTTCTTC. The full variable domain, with the rest looked up from reference TRBV7-3 and TRBJ2-1, is GAGVSQTPSNKVTEKGKYVELRCDPISGHTALYWYRQSLGQGPEFLIYFQGTGAADDSGLPNDRFFAVRPEGSVSTLKIQRTERGDSAVYLCASSLTGSGYNEQFFGPGTRLTVL.

This clone showed up just a few times. The chain couples TRBV30 to TRBJ1-2; D may be TRBD1 (5 bases). Looked up from germline, CDR1 is GTSNPN and CDR2 is SVGIG (reference sequence). V was pared by 3 bases and J by 2 bases, with 10 bases between. The CDR3 is 13 residues long. CDR3 region: CAWRTPGNYGYTF. The CDR3 DNA follows: TGTGCCTGGAGGACCCCAGGGAACTATGGCTACACCTTC.

The V gene is TRBV7-3, the J gene TRBJ2-3, with TRBD2 matching over 10 bases. Trimming removed 0 bases from V and 3 bases from J; junction bases left unmatched: 3. The CDR3 spans 16 residues. Germline CDR1 SGHTA, CDR2 FQGTGA. The CDR3 region is CASSLTPSGSTDTQYF. In DNA, the CDR3 is TGTGCCAGCAGCTTAACGCCTAGCGGGAGTACAGATACGCAGTATTTT.

This chain's CDR3 is CASSERDIDEAFF. The CDR3 nucleotides are TGTGCCAGCAGTGAGAGGGACATAGATGAAGCTTTCTTT. The chain combines TRBV6-1 with TRBJ1-1; possible D gene TRBD1, 6 bases. Trimming stripped 3 bases from V and 7 bases from J, with 12 bases between. This CDR3 spans 13 amino acids. Per the germline V gene, CDR1 is MNHNS and CDR2 is SASEGT.